Listed below are T cell receptor beta chains from one sample, sequenced in a study of blood T cells in healthy people across ages. MiXCR, run by TCRdb on the 5' RACE reads, gives a single entry per CDR3 protein. The profile shows 1.2 million to 1.5 million distinct CDR3 sequences, approximately 63% of them singletons. The sequenced sample consisted of blood. These receptors all stem from a man between 18 and 29 years old in good health. CDR3s include the opening cysteine and the closing phenylalanine or tryptophan. D genes are given only for firm matches. Clone size is stated in some rows and not others, as once, few, many or a class when expanded.

d_call j_call v_call cdr3_length clone_size cdr3_nt cdr3_aa
NA TRBJ1-1 TRBV29-1 14 NA TGCAGCGTCGGAGCTGCATTCGGGGACACTGAAGCTTTCTTT CSVGAAFGDTEAFF
NA TRBJ2-7 TRBV20-1 14 NA TGCAGTGCTAGCCCTACCATGCAGCCCCACGAGCAGTACTTC CSASPTMQPHEQYF
TRBD2 TRBJ2-5 TRBV5-1 15 few TGCGCCAGCAGCTTGGGTAGCGGGGACCAAGAGACCCAGTACTTC CASSLGSGDQETQYF
NA TRBJ2-1 TRBV15 19 NA TGTGCCACCAGCAGAGATATGGGGGAGGACCTCAGCTCCTACAATGAGCAGTTCTTC CATSRDMGEDLSSYNEQFF
NA TRBJ2-1 TRBV3-1 15 NA TGTGCCAGCAGCTCAAGACTAGGAGCAAGTTTAGTGGAGTTCTTC CASSSRLGASLVEFF
NA TRBJ2-7 TRBV6-2/TRBV6-3 15 few TGTGCCAGCAGTTACGATAGGATCCTGGGGGACGAGCAGTACTTC CASSYDRILGDEQYF
NA TRBJ2-5 TRBV29-1 14 NA TGCAGCGTTGATTCACACGCCTCGGCTGAGACCCAGTACTTC CSVDSHASAETQYF
TRBD1 TRBJ1-5 TRBV27 16 few TGTGCCAGCAGTCCCCGACAGGGGATTGGCAATCAGCCCCAGCATTTT CASSPRQGIGNQPQHF
TRBD2 TRBJ2-3 TRBV7-9 18 once TGTGCCAGCAAGGTTCCGGCTAGCGGGGGTACTAGCACAGATACGCAGTATTTT CASKVPASGGTSTDTQYF
TRBD1 TRBJ1-2 TRBV4-1 13 few TGCGCCAGCAGCTACTCACAGGGGTCTGGCTACACCTTC CASSYSQGSGYTF
NA TRBJ1-4 TRBV12-3/TRBV12-4 14 few TGTGCCAGCAGTTATCGAGGGTTAAATGAAAAACTGTTTTTT CASSYRGLNEKLFF
NA TRBJ2-3 TRBV4-3 15 few TGCGCCAGCAGCCAAGACAGGCAGAGCACAGATACGCAGTATTTT CASSQDRQSTDTQYF
NA TRBJ2-6 TRBV6-5 16 NA TGTGCCAGCACACCGTGGGGCCGCTCTGGGGCCAACGTCCTGACTTTC CASTPWGRSGANVLTF
NA TRBJ2-3 TRBV10-3 11 few TGTGCCATCAGTGAGTCAGATACGCAGTATTTT CAISESDTQYF
NA TRBJ1-1 TRBV5-6 14 NA TGTGCCAGCAGCCTGTACGACCCGGGCACTGAAGCTTTCTTT CASSLYDPGTEAFF
NA TRBJ2-7 TRBV29-1 13 few TGCAGCGTTGCAACACAGGGATCCTACGAGCAGTACTTC CSVATQGSYEQYF
TRBD1 TRBJ2-7 TRBV28 12 NA TGTGCCAGTTACAGGGGGGTCGACGAGCAGTACTTC CASYRGVDEQYF
NA TRBJ2-7 TRBV6-5 14 NA TGTGCCAGCAGTTCAGTGGACAGCTCCTACGAGCAGTACTTC CASSSVDSSYEQYF
NA TRBJ2-7 TRBV18 13 NA TGTGCCAGCTCACCACCGATAGGGAGCGAGCAGTACTTC CASSPPIGSEQYF
NA TRBJ2-1 TRBV4-1 17 NA TGCGCCAGCACCTTGGGGAAGGCGAAAAGCTCCTACAATGAGCAGTTCTTC CASTLGKAKSSYNEQFF
NA TRBJ2-7 TRBV15 14 NA TGTGCCACCAGCAGGGACGCGGGACCATACGGGCAGTACTTC CATSRDAGPYGQYF
NA TRBJ2-7 TRBV4-1 13 NA TGCGCCAGCAGCCAAGTGGGGTTTCACGAGCAGTACTTC CASSQVGFHEQYF
NA TRBJ1-5 TRBV7-9 17 NA TGTGCCAGCAGCTTAAGCGGGCCAGGGCCAGTTAATCAGCCCCAGCATTTT CASSLSGPGPVNQPQHF
TRBD2 TRBJ2-5 TRBV5-1 11 few TGCGCCAGCAGCCGGGAGGGGACCCAGTACTTC CASSREGTQYF